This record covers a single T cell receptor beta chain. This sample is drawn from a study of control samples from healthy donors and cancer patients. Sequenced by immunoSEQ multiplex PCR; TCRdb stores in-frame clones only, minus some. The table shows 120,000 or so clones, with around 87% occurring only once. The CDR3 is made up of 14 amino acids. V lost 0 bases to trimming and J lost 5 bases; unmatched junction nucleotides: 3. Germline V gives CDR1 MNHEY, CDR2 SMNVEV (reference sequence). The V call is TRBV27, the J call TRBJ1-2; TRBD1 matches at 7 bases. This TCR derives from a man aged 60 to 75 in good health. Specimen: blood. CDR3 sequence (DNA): TGTGCCAGCAGTTTATCGCAGGGGGGTTATGGCTACACCTTC. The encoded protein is CASSLSQGGYGYTF.